The sequence of this T cell receptor beta chain was determined in a study of blood T cell repertoires in COVID-19. Across the study: The samples span acute and convalescent COVID-19 from the United States, Italy and Spain. T cells, B-cell-depleted T cells, or PBMCs supplied cDNA or gDNA.

In the original processing: Amplification of reference gene primers provided the estimated nucleated cell counts. The method was immunoSEQ multiplex PCR; TCRdb's version includes in-frame clones alone and lacks a portion of them. V, J and clone size are taken as reported in that table, and D and trimming were inferred from the DNA itself. The sample has 200,000 to 250,000 clones; around 84% are singletons. This receptor was obtained from a man younger than 40 with active or convalescent COVID-19. Sequences were obtained from peripheral blood.

The CDR3 region has the DNA TGCGCCAGCAGCCAACGGGAGGGGTACGAGCAGTACTTC. Translating it yields CASSQREGYEQYF. The V and J genes are TRBV4-1 and TRBJ2-7; TRBD2 matches 8 bases. From germline, CDR1 is MGHRA and CDR2 YSYEKL. The CDR3 consists of 13 residues. V shed 2 bases, J shed 4 bases, and the junction held 1 base outside the gene matches.